The 20 T cell receptor beta chains presented below share a single source sample, sequenced in a study of PD-1 blockade in classical Hodgkin lymphoma (TCRdb year 2020). The receptor library was made with the immunoSEQ multiplex PCR assay. Sourced from immuneACCESS, this table was stored by TCRdb with only in-frame sequences that have V and J called. A share of the clones is absent; for the studies checked, an unresolved V gene accounts for under half, and the remainder has no known explanation. The sample table lists roughly 24,000 clones, roughly 80% of them with a count of one. Under 9% of the sample is held by the ten biggest clonotypes. Reading the label with the study, this specimen's time point is: cycle 2 day 1 (C2D1) of nivolumab. Relapse after autologous stem cell transplantation had occurred in all trial patients, and cohorts A, B and C were distinguished by prior brentuximab vedotin exposure.

Sequences were derived from peripheral blood mononuclear cells (PBMCs), sampled before the second cycle of nivolumab. These receptors all stem from a human donor with classical Hodgkin lymphoma.

The chain uses TRBV27 and TRBJ2-7; D is perhaps TRBD1 (7 bases). V was trimmed by 8 bases and J by 2 bases, leaving 16 bases between them. The CDR3 runs to 14 residues. Germline V gene data show CDR1 as MNHEY and CDR2 as SMNVEV (reference sequence). CDR3 DNA: TGTGCCAGCGCCGGGGCGGGACAGACCTACGAGCAGTACTTC. It specifies CASAGAGQTYEQYF.

The genes are TRBV30 and TRBJ2-2; 7 nucleotides agree with TRBD1. The trim removed 2 bases at V and 0 bases at J, leaving 3 bases unmatched. The CDR3 is 15 amino acids. CDR1 GTSNPN and CDR2 SVGIG come from the germline V gene (reference sequence). CDR3 nucleotides: TGTGCCTGGAGTACTACAGGGGCGAACACCGGGGAGCTGTTTTTT. It encodes CAWSTTGANTGELFF.

This chain connects TRBV7-2 to TRBJ1-6; D unclear. V was clipped by 2 bases and J by 0 bases, with 8 bases between them. Per germline, CDR1 SGHTA and CDR2 FQGNSA. The CDR3 is made up of 16 amino acids. CDR3 amino acids: CASSLSASSYNSPLHF. CDR3 coding DNA: TGTGCCAGCAGCTTATCTGCAAGCTCCTATAATTCACCCCTCCACTTT.

The genes are TRBV9 and TRBJ2-3; D unclear. V lost 0 bases to trimming and J lost 6 bases, with 11 bases between them. Per the germline V gene, CDR1 is SGDLS and CDR2 is YYNGEE. The CDR3 loop spans 14 amino acids. CDR3 nucleotide sequence: TGTGCCAGCAGCGTAGTCCCGGGTTTGGATACGCAGTATTTT. Protein sequence: CASSVVPGLDTQYF. The whole variable domain, remainder taken from reference TRBV9 and TRBJ2-3, is DSGVTQTPKHLITATGQRVTLRCSPRSGDLSVYWYQQSLDQGLQFLIQYYNGEERAKGNILERFSAQQFPDLHSELNLSSLELGDSALYFCASSVVPGLDTQYFGPGTRLTVL.

This chain connects TRBV29-1 to TRBJ1-2; D not resolved. Germline loops: CDR1 SQVTM, CDR2 ANQGSEA. This CDR3 region has 18 residues. Trimming removed 4 bases at V and 4 bases at J, with 28 bases between. CDR3 in amino acids: CSVGSATTNRKHVYGYTF. The CDR3, as DNA: TGCAGCGTTGGGAGTGCGACCACGAACCGGAAACACGTCTATGGCTACACCTTC.

The CDR3 DNA reads as TGTGCCAGCAGCGGGACAAAAAACATTCAGTACTTC. Its translation is CASSGTKNIQYF. The V call is TRBV6-1, the J call TRBJ2-4, with TRBD1 as a possible D gene (6 bases). The V and J ends lost 6 bases and 4 bases respectively, with 7 bases between them. The CDR3 contains 12 residues. The germline V gene has CDR1 MNHNS and CDR2 SASEGT.

The chain is built from TRBV28 and TRBJ2-7; 7 bases are shared with TRBD2. The V gene end was trimmed by 5 bases and the J gene end by 1 base; junction bases not matched to a gene: 8. The CDR3 loop spans 15 amino acids. Germline assignment: CDR1 MDHEN and CDR2 SYDVKM. The CDR3 DNA is TGTGCCAGCAGTGTCGGGGCTAGCGGTTCCTACGAGCAGTACTTC. Amino acids: CASSVGASGSYEQYF.

CDR3 sequence: CASRRRGIWPLHF. CDR3 DNA sequence: TGTGCCAGCAGGCGCAGGGGGATCTGGCCCCTCCACTTT. The J gene is TRBJ1-6, the V gene TRBV7-2; 7 nucleotides align to TRBD1. The germline V gene encodes CDR1 SGHTA and CDR2 FQGNSA. CDR3 length equals 13 residues. Trimming took 6 bases from V and 13 from J; bases not matched to a gene: 9. Combining the CDR3 with reference TRBV7-2 and TRBJ1-6 gives the whole variable domain GAGVSQSPSNKVTEKGKDVELRCDPISGHTALYWYRQSLGQGLEFLIYFQGNSAPDKSGLPSDRFSAERTGGSVSTLTIQRTQQEDSAVYLCASRRRGIWPLHFGNGTRLTVT.

The chain employs TRBV27 and TRBJ2-7; no reliable D call. The CDR3 sequence is 14 residues long. Germline assignment: CDR1 MNHEY and CDR2 SMNVEV (reference sequence). V was cut by 0 bases and J by 3 bases, with 9 bases left in between. The CDR3 spells CASSLSGIIYEQYF. CDR3 nucleotides: TGTGCCAGCAGTTTATCTGGAATTATCTACGAGCAGTACTTC.

The chain recombines TRBV6-1 with TRBJ2-3; 8 bases map to TRBD1. The CDR3 spans 15 residues. Germline V gene sequence: CDR1 MNHNS, CDR2 SASEGT. V shed 11 bases, J shed 1 base, and the junction held 11 bases outside the gene matches. The CDR3 region has the DNA TGTGCCTGCTCCGGGGACAGGCTTGGCACAGATACGCAGTATTTT. Its translation: CACSGDRLGTDTQYF.

The chain uses TRBV4-1 and TRBJ1-3, with no clear D. This CDR3 comprises 14 residues. The germline gives CDR1 MGHRA, CDR2 YSYEKL. V was trimmed by 3 bases and J by 9 bases, leaving 15 bases between them. The CDR3 sequence: CASSQSGPKGTIYF. In DNA, the CDR3 is TGCGCCAGCAGCCAGTCCGGACCCAAGGGCACCATATATTTT.

This chain links TRBV19 with TRBJ2-4, with a tentative D call TRBD2 (7 bases). Trimming left V 8 bases short and J 7 bases short, with 18 bases between. The V gene's germline CDR1 is LNHDA and CDR2 SQIVND (reference sequence). This CDR3 is 14 amino acids long. Here the CDR3 DNA reads TGTGCCAGTCAAAGAGGGGGGGTTGGGAACATTCAGTACTTC. It yields the protein CASQRGGVGNIQYF. The full variable domain, completed using reference TRBV19 and TRBJ2-4, is DGGITQSPKYLFRKEGQNVTLSCEQNLNHDAMYWYRQDPGQGLRLIYYSQIVNDFQKGDIAEGYSVSREKKESFPLTVTSAQKNPTAFYLCASQRGGVGNIQYFGAGTRLSVL.

This clone appeared once. The chain carries TRBV19 and TRBJ2-7; 9 nucleotides line up with TRBD1. CDR3 length equals 14 residues. With V trimmed by 5 bases and J by 5 bases, 7 bases remained unmatched. Germline V gene sequence: CDR1 LNHDA, CDR2 SQIVND (reference sequence). In DNA, the CDR3 is TGTGCCAGTAGTGTCGCGGGACAGGGTGACGAGCAGTACTTC. Its protein product is CASSVAGQGDEQYF.

The rearrangement joins TRBV11-3 to TRBJ2-3; tentative D call: TRBD2 (5 bases). This CDR3 contains 17 residues. V shed 0 bases and J shed 8 bases, with 21 bases lying between them. The germline V gene encodes CDR1 SGHNT and CDR2 YENEEA. CDR3 DNA sequence: TGTGCCAGCAGCTTAGAAGGGAGATCAGTATTAAGAATTACGCAGTATTTT. Residues: CASSLEGRSVLRITQYF.

This chain links TRBV2 with TRBJ2-3, with D possibly being TRBD1 or TRBD2 (5 bases each). The CDR3 covers 12 residues. V was shortened by 8 bases and J by 6 bases, with 12 bases between the two germline ends. The germline CDR1 and CDR2 sequences are SNHLY and FYNNEI. DNA for the CDR3: TGTGCCAGCGAGGGGACGGGGGATACGCAGTATTTT. It translates to CASEGTGDTQYF.

V usage is TRBV11-2 and J usage is TRBJ2-7; D may match TRBD1 or TRBD2 (7 bases each). Deletions cut 5 bases from V and 7 bases from J, with 15 bases between. CDR3 length: 13 amino acids. Looked up from germline, CDR1 is SGHAT and CDR2 is FQNNGV. CDR3 coding DNA: TGTGCCAGCAGCCCAGGGGGGGTCTCGGAGCAGTACTTC. It codes for CASSPGGVSEQYF.

This CDR3 is CASSPVGRGLEGYTF. The CDR3 region has the DNA TGTGCCAGCAGTCCGGTGGGCAGGGGGCTTGAAGGCTACACCTTC. The chain couples TRBV28 to TRBJ1-2; 8 bases line up with TRBD1. This CDR3 region has 15 residues. V was pared by 5 bases and J by 8 bases, with 13 bases of the junction left unmatched. Germline V gene lookup returns CDR1 MDHEN and CDR2 SYDVKM.

V and J are TRBV18 and TRBJ1-2; D not certain. Trimming took 0 bases from V and 1 from J, leaving 6 bases between them. Germline values: CDR1 KGHSH, CDR2 LQKENI. The CDR3 loop spans 14 amino acids. CDR3 protein: CASSPPVINYGYTF. DNA of the CDR3: TGTGCCAGCTCACCACCAGTAATTAACTATGGCTACACCTTC.

The V call is TRBV28, the J call TRBJ1-5; TRBD1 aligns across 9 bases. From germline, CDR1 is MDHEN and CDR2 SYDVKM. The length of the CDR3 is 15 residues. V dropped 5 bases and J dropped 5; count of bases not matched to a gene: 7. The CDR3 loop is CASSLYRGPHQPQHF. The CDR3 coding sequence is TGTGCCAGCAGTCTCTACAGGGGGCCTCATCAGCCCCAGCATTTT.

This chain connects TRBV6-6 to TRBJ1-1, with TRBD1 matching 7 bases. The CDR3 covers 16 residues. The V segment lost 6 bases and the J segment 1 base; nucleotides outside the gene matches: 11. The germline V gene has CDR1 MNHNY and CDR2 SVGAGI (reference sequence). CDR3 in DNA: TGTGCCAGCAGGGCCGACAGGGCGCCTTCGAACACTGAAGCTTTCTTT. Protein: CASRADRAPSNTEAFF.